These 8 T cell receptor beta chains came from one sample sequenced in a study of blood T cell repertoires in COVID-19. Data came from immunoSEQ multiplex PCR; TCRdb stores just in-frame clones and leaves some out. This sample has fewer than 180,000 clones, with roughly 87% found just once. Material for sequencing was peripheral blood. Every receptor here comes from a woman aged 60-75 years with active or convalescent COVID-19.

This clone is a singleton in its sample. The J gene is TRBJ2-3, the V gene TRBV7-2; 10 nucleotides line up with TRBD1. The CDR3 sequence is 16 residues long. The J segment lost 2 bases and the V segment lost 5 bases, leaving 7 bases of the junction unmatched. Germline CDR1 and CDR2: SGHTA and FQGNSA. The DNA for the CDR3 is TGTGCCAGCAGCCTAATGACAGGGGGCTCCACAGATACGCAGTATTTT. Translation: CASSLMTGGSTDTQYF. Full variable domain (rest looked up from reference TRBV7-2 and TRBJ2-3): GAGVSQSPSNKVTEKGKDVELRCDPISGHTALYWYRQSLGQGLEFLIYFQGNSAPDKSGLPSDRFSAERTGGSVSTLTIQRTQQEDSAVYLCASSLMTGGSTDTQYFGPGTRLTVL.

The sample holds one count of this clone. The rearrangement links TRBV12-5 to TRBJ2-1, with 8 bases aligning to TRBD2. Germline V gene lookup returns CDR1 LGHNT and CDR2 FRNRAP. Trimming at V came to 7 bases and at J to 2 bases, leaving 4 bases not matched to a gene. This CDR3 comprises 14 residues. CDR3 sequence reads: CASAEAGAYNEQFF. CDR3 DNA: TGTGCTAGTGCGGAAGCGGGGGCCTACAATGAGCAGTTCTTC. The full variable domain, its missing parts supplied by reference TRBV12-5 and TRBJ2-1, is DARVTQTPRHKVTEMGQEVTMRCQPILGHNTVFWYRQTMMQGLELLAYFRNRAPLDDSGMPKDRFSAEMPDATLATLKIQPSEPRDSAVYFCASAEAGAYNEQFFGPGTRLTVL.

The chain carries TRBV24-1 and TRBJ2-3; 7 bases line up with TRBD1. Trimming cost V 3 bases and J 3 bases; bases outside gene matches: 11. The CDR3 loop spans 17 amino acids. Per germline, CDR1 KGHDR and CDR2 SFDVKD. CDR3 sequence (DNA): TGTGCCACCAGTGATCGCCGCAGGGGGAAATCAACAGATACGCAGTATTTT. This encodes CATSDRRRGKSTDTQYF.

This chain connects TRBV7-9 to TRBJ1-1; 8 bases are a match to TRBD1. The CDR3 runs 13 residues. The germline V gene encodes CDR1 SEHNR and CDR2 FQNEAQ (reference sequence). V lost 11 bases, J lost 3 bases, and 8 bases stayed unmatched. The CDR3 sequence is CAGQGMGYTEAFF. The CDR3 nucleotides are TGTGCCGGACAGGGTATGGGGTACACTGAAGCTTTCTTT.

The V call is TRBV14, the J call TRBJ2-7, with TRBD1 identical over 10 bases. V trimming: 6 bases; J trimming: 1 base; junction bases outside the gene matches: 18. The germline CDR1 and CDR2 sequences are SGHDN and FVKESK. CDR3 length: 19 residues. CDR3 nucleotide sequence: TGTGCCAGCAGTCGTGTCCTGAGACAGGGGGCTTCCCTTTCCTACGAGCAGTACTTC. It yields the protein CASSRVLRQGASLSYEQYF.

This chain joins TRBV3-1 (or the pseudogene TRBV3-2) and TRBJ1-1; D is possibly TRBD1 (5 bases). The ends were cut back, 4 bases at V and 7 bases at J, with 13 bases in the middle. The germline CDR1 and CDR2 sequences are LGHDT and YNNKEL (reference sequence). The CDR3 has 13 residues. The CDR3 protein is CASSRDMGLEAFF. The CDR3 DNA is TGTGCCAGCAGCCGAGATATGGGACTTGAAGCTTTCTTT.

This clone occurred a few times. The chain is built from TRBV2 and TRBJ1-2; TRBD1 matches at 10 bases. The CDR3 runs to 13 residues. CDR1 SNHLY and CDR2 FYNNEI come from the germline V gene. V trimming: 6 bases; J trimming: 6 bases; junction bases outside the gene matches: 4. The chain's CDR3 is CASSRQGANGYTF. DNA of the CDR3: TGTGCCAGCAGCAGACAGGGGGCTAATGGCTACACCTTC.

The chain links TRBV4-1 to TRBJ1-1; D remains unclear. Trimming shortened V by 4 bases and J by 7 bases, and 13 bases separated the two germline ends. The CDR3 is made up of 13 amino acids. Germline V gene lookup returns CDR1 MGHRA and CDR2 YSYEKL. In nucleotides, the CDR3 is TGCGCCAGCAGCCGTAAGGAGGATAGTGAAGCTTTCTTT. Amino acid sequence: CASSRKEDSEAFF.